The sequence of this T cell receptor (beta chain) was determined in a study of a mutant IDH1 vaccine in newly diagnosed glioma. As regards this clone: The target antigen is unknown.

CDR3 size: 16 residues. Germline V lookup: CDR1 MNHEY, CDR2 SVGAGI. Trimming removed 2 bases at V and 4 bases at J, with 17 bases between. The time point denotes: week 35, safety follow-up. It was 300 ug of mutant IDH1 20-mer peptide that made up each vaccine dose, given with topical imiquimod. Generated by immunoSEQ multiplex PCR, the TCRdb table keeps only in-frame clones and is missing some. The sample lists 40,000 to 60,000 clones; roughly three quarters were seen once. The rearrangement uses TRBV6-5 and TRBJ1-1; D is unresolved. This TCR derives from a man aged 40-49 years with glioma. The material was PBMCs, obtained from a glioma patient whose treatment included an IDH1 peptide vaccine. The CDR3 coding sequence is TGTGCCAGCAGTTACGATGGCGCTCGGGTTTCCACTGAAGCTTTCTTT. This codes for CASSYDGARVSTEAFF.